The source of this T cell receptor beta chain is a study of T-cell reconstitution after alpha-beta-depleted transplantation in children. V lost 5 bases and J lost 4, with 13 bases in between. Germline V gene sequence: CDR1 GTSNPN, CDR2 SVGIG (reference sequence). The CDR3 consists of 13 residues. Unique molecular identifiers were used in preparing the TCRbeta library. TCRdb re-derived calls from the PCR reads in MiXCR, one entry per CDR3 protein. The sample yields approximately 520,000 distinct CDR3 sequences, approximately 29% seen once. The sequence was collected from a human donor who donated a stem cell graft to a child with aplastic anemia. Source: PBMCs from the stem cell graft donor, taken from the stem cell graft. V and J are TRBV30 and TRBJ2-3; D perhaps matches TRBD2 (5 bases). CDR3 in amino acids: CAWGGSEADTQYF. The CDR3 DNA reads TGTGCCTGGGGAGGTAGTGAGGCAGATACGCAGTATTTT.